The following is a T cell receptor beta chain sequence with its context. There is no known antigen for this receptor. Base qualities are missing; no much larger clone stands one base away. The data belong to a study of cytomegalovirus exposure and HLA in healthy donors (dated 2017 in TCRdb). Context from the whole study: An earlier analysis of around 600 of the donors reported 250 to 350 Gb of sequence data and some 120 million unique TCR beta sequences from some 180 million T cells. An early release covering 500 to 750 HLA-typed donors comprised about 320 gigabases of sequencing data and around 80 million unique TCR sequences. The genetic ancestry cluster associated with self-reported Caucasian donors included about four fifths of the 350 to 500 genotyped donors. The study aimed to test whether cataloging public T cell receptors could reveal signatures of past pathogen exposure. The study profiled the T cell repertoires of 500 to 800 subjects by immunosequencing and related them to cytomegalovirus serostatus. In addition to the first cohort of hundreds of subjects, a separate validation cohort of approximately 120 different subjects was used. To predict cytomegalovirus infection status, the study combined high-throughput TCR immunosequencing, statistical association of individual TCRs with disease status, and machine learning. In a later analysis, previously published TCR beta repertoires from 600 to 850 donors were re-analyzed and high-resolution HLA genotyping was added so that TCR occurrence patterns could be studied. In the later analysis, no new phenotypic data were used to find candidate immune exposures; instead, reliance was placed on TCR beta sequences and their occurrence across donors. To decide whether each TCR beta V gene segment behaved as functional or pseudogenic, an earlier analysis of over 500 of the donors relied on high-throughput TCR beta sequencing. Donor age, sex, ethnicity and CMV serostatus were collected together with the repertoire data. In a later genetic analysis, genome-wide SNP genotypes for about three fifths of the 666 donors were used, and that subset was treated as a discovery cohort. Every discovery cohort repertoire had been produced on one sequencing platform. HLA typing covered class I and class II loci at four-digit resolution. The number of typed donors differed by locus: 629-630 for A, B, C, DRB1 and DQB1; about 520 for DQA1; approximately 610 for DPA1; and approximately 450 for DPB1. Four or five DR-DQ haplotypes were handled as single units for association and clustering, since linkage in the cohort was strong. Among some 410 genotyped donors of the cohort, an average of about 240,000 unique TCR beta nucleotide sequences were sequenced per donor, around 20% of them non-productive. What the authors observed across the whole study: In a later analysis, around 17,000 TCR beta sequences were associated with specific HLA alleles at a false discovery rate of 0.05. The authors suggested that the approach could potentially be generalized to other disease states and immunological phenotypes. Because some donors lacked HLA typing at each locus, the association tests relied only on the typed subset. Linkage disequilibrium might explain the correlated functional status among segregating V segments, but an unknown experimental factor could not be excluded. Across donors, most TCR sequences were observed very rarely, whereas some public TCRs were present in many individuals. According to a later analysis, TCR association rates differed among HLA loci, with DRB1 alleles showing the most associated TCRs and HLA-C alleles showing the fewest. Three of the identified cytomegalovirus-associated TCR beta chains were confirmed in vitro to be specific for cytomegalovirus antigens. Because counts were too low, about 17 rarely observed V segments, including chromosome 9 orphons, were excluded from the earlier analysis of around 640 of the donors. An earlier analysis of approximately 500 of the donors showed that most TCR beta V segments appeared in productive rearrangements either about 87% or about 30% of the time, which broadly matched IMGT annotations. In a later analysis, HLA-associated TCR beta chains were found to be more clonally expanded and to have lower generation probabilities than equally common non-associated chains. According to a later genetic analysis, donors in an Asian-associated ancestry cluster had fewer N-insertions in productive TCRs than the approximately 690-donor mean. A group of highly shared sequence variants was considered likely to be a technical artifact of the sequencing pipeline. A later analysis found that most CMV-associated TCR beta chains appeared HLA-restricted, with HLA associations seemingly driven largely by CMV exposure. This cohort had only TCR beta chains sequenced, and the lack of alpha or paired-chain data limited which features could be detected. The presence/absence analyses assumed that sequencing depth was roughly uniform across donors, and that assumption may not be true. Several of the top co-occurrence clusters appeared to be linked to parvovirus B19, influenza, CMV and Epstein-Barr virus, according to a later analysis. The study listed 164 TCR beta chains as associated with cytomegalovirus. A further reported finding was that TCR beta sequences accurately predicted the HLA-A and HLA-B alleles for most subjects in the first cohort. When HLA alleles, especially DR and DQ, strongly co-occurred, TCR associations were difficult to assign to individual alleles. V-gene and J-gene trimming of TCR beta chains was associated with a missense DCLRE1C variant in a later genetic analysis, and the association was replicated in an independent cohort. The only immune exposure information available for the cohort was CMV serostatus. In both the original and validation cohorts, the classifier was reported to diagnose cytomegalovirus status with high specificity and sensitivity.

The cohort was made up of hundreds of healthy bone marrow donors. Cohort members were all nominally healthy when sampled, although unrecorded immune exposures were likely present. The donor was CMV seronegative and was included in the group of a few hundred seronegative cohort members. A peripheral blood sample was provided by each donor, and peripheral blood mononuclear cells were used for TCR beta sequencing. The Qiagen DNeasy Blood Extraction Kit was used to extract genomic DNA from the blood cell samples. Libraries were built with the immunoSEQ multiplex PCR assay. The multiplex PCR relied on a mix of 60 forward primers for TCR Vbeta segments and 13 reverse primers for TCR Jbeta segments. The CDR3 region of rearranged TCR beta genes was amplified from genomic DNA with a multiplex PCR assay. The amplified TCR beta libraries were sequenced on the Illumina HiSeq System as 87-base-pair reads. The paper's data handling went like this. In a later analysis, around 80 million unique TCR beta chains were counted across the approximately 640 repertoires, and around 10 million of these chains were shared by at least two donors. A nearest-neighbor algorithm error-corrected the raw reads and collapsed the reads into unique sequences, merging closely related sequences to remove PCR and sequencing errors. CDR3 sequences were aligned to IMGT reference sequences to assign V, D and J gene segments. For a sequence to be retained, a match of at least six nucleotides to both a V gene segment and a J gene segment was required. Rearrangements were classified as productive when the CDR3 lacked stop codons and remained in frame with V and J, and all other rearrangements were classified as non-productive. CDR3 was defined according to IMGT convention as the region running from the second conserved V-encoded cysteine to the conserved J-encoded phenylalanine. Sequences without an unambiguous match to a single V gene segment were excluded from the earlier analysis of about 600 of the donors. An earlier analysis of a few hundred of the donors called V segments functional above 56.7% productive rearrangements and segregating when the between-donor standard deviation exceeded 5%. A statistical classification framework was built to diagnose cytomegalovirus status from the catalog of TCR beta chain sequences. In a later analysis, TCR nucleotide sequences were compared against IMGT/GENE-DB human TR gene sequences so that V and J genes could be assigned. The TCRdist pipeline was used in a later analysis to assign CDR3 sequences and most-parsimonious VDJ recombination scenarios. In a later analysis, each TCR beta chain was defined by its CDR3 amino acid sequence together with its V-gene family, and reads lacking a unique V-gene family were excluded. To address suspected cross-contamination and a sequencing artifact, a later analysis removed 550 to 750 highly shared, low-generation-probability nucleotide sequences. In a later analysis, a clonal expansion index for each public chain was calculated from normalized within-repertoire ranks of inferred template counts. A later analysis computed generation probabilities with a VDJ recombination model fitted to out-of-frame rearrangements, and checked the results against IGoR. In a later analysis, TCR-TCR, TCR-HLA and TCR-CMV co-occurrence was scored with hypergeometric tests, and a repertoire-size bias correction was applied to TCR pairs. A later analysis estimated false discovery rates by permuting HLA or CMV assignments 20 times. A later analysis grouped co-occurring TCRs with DBSCAN, adding TCRdist sequence similarity when clustering within HLA-allele-positive subsets. Repertoires with fewer than 30,000 or more than 120,000 public chains were left out of co-occurrence clustering, as were about 5 repertoires with anomalous nucleotide sharing. TCRdb took this table from immuneACCESS and kept in-frame rearrangements with V and J called. Such tables lack part of the clones; where checked against another copy, unresolved V genes explain under half of the gap, and the rest is unexplained. V, J and clone size are those of that table, while D and trimming were read from the DNA. For this sample there are 150,000 to 200,000 clones; 80% to 85% appear just once. The leading ten clones occupy around 0.24% of the sample.

Sample: PBMCs. The origin of this receptor is a boy younger than 18 in good health and CMV-seronegative.

The nucleotides read TGTGCCTGGAGGCTGCTCCAGGGCTACGAGCAGTACTTC. This codes for CAWRLLQGYEQYF. The chain joins TRBV30 to TRBJ2-7; TRBD1 might be the D gene, on 5 matching bases. According to the germline V gene (reference sequence), CDR1 reads GTSNPN and CDR2 reads SVGIG. The germline ends are 12 bases apart after V is trimmed by 3 bases and J by 3 bases. The CDR3 contains 13 residues, cysteine and phenylalanine counted. The retained sequence is limited to the CDR3, 39 bases, with the frame set at the first base.